This TCR beta chain stems from a study of early stage breast cancer tumors. Sequenced by immunoSEQ multiplex PCR; TCRdb stores in-frame clones only, minus some. The table lists 13,000 to 15,000 clones, about four fifths of them singletons. Germline CDR1 MNHEY, CDR2 SVGAGI. The germline V and J ends were trimmed by 6 bases and 6 bases, with 14 bases remaining between them. The CDR3 spans 13 residues. The chain carries TRBV6-5 and TRBJ1-2; no firm D call. The TCR comes from a person younger than 45 with breast cancer. Sequencing was carried out using normal breast tissue next to the tumor. Here the CDR3 reads CASSLRGGNGYTF. The CDR3 nucleotides are TGTGCCAGCAGCCTGAGAGGAGGGAATGGCTACACCTTC.